This section outlines one T cell receptor (beta chain) sequence together with its context. This entry is derived from a study of blood T cells in healthy people across ages. Each donor's blood draw was 7.5 to 10 milliliters of peripheral blood. The V and J ends lost 4 bases and 4 bases respectively, with 15 bases between them. Germline CDR1 and CDR2: SGHRS and YFSETQ. The CDR3 extends over 15 amino acids. A J-beta primer mix and a sample-barcoded 5' primer were used in a second PCR of roughly 6 to 11 cycles. Researchers report that each sample yielded at least 3 million CDR3-containing paired-end reads. One entry per CDR3 protein results from TCRdb running MiXCR on the 5' RACE reads. The profile shows around 1,000,000 distinct CDR3 sequences, roughly two fifths of them singletons.

This chain joins TRBV5-1 and TRBJ2-1, with D possibly TRBD1 on 5 matching bases. The sample taken for sequencing was blood. This sequence originates from a man younger than 35 in good health. The CDR3 reads CASSLLVGQYNEQFF. The CDR3 bases are TGCGCCAGCAGCCTCCTGGTGGGGCAGTACAATGAGCAGTTCTTC. Filled out from reference TRBV5-1 and TRBJ2-1, the complete variable domain reads KAGVTQTPRYLIKTRGQQVTLSCSPISGHRSVSWYQQTPGQGLQFLFEYFSETQRNKGNFPGRFSGRQFSNSRSEMNVSTLELGDSALYLCASSLLVGQYNEQFFGPGTRLTVL.